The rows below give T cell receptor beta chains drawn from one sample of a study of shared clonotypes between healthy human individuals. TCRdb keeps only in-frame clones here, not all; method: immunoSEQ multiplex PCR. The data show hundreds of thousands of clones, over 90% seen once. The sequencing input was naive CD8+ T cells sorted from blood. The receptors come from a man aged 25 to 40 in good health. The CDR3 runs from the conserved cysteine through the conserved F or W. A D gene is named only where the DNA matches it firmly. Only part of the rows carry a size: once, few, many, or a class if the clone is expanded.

DNA: TGTGCCAGCAGTTTATCTACGGTAATGAACACTGAAGCTTTCTTT
CDR3: CASSLSTVMNTEAFF
V: TRBV27
D: NA
size: NA
J: TRBJ1-1

DNA: TGTGCCAGCAGTCCGGCGAACACCGGGGAGCTGTTTTTT
CDR3: CASSPANTGELFF
V: TRBV27
D: NA
size: NA
J: TRBJ2-2

DNA: TGTGCCAGCAGCCCCTATACGCAGTATTTT
CDR3: CASSPYTQYF
V: TRBV7-9
D: NA
size: NA
J: TRBJ2-3

DNA: TGTGCCATCAGTGAGTCGACGGTCGGGGGACAGCCCCAGCATTTT
CDR3: CAISESTVGGQPQHF
V: TRBV10-3
D: NA
size: NA
J: TRBJ1-5

DNA: TGCGCCAGCAGTGATTCAGGCACAGATACGCAGTATTTT
CDR3: CASSDSGTDTQYF
V: TRBV10-1
D: NA
size: NA
J: TRBJ2-3

DNA: TGTGCCAGCAGCTTAGGGGGGACTAGCGGTCTCCAAGGGGAGACCCAGTACTTC
CDR3: CASSLGGTSGLQGETQYF
V: TRBV7-8
D: TRBD2
size: NA
J: TRBJ2-5

DNA: TGCGCCAGCAGCCAAGAGTCGGCAGGGCTCTACGAGCAGTACTTC
CDR3: CASSQESAGLYEQYF
V: TRBV4-3
D: NA
size: NA
J: TRBJ2-7

DNA: TGTGCCAGCAGACTCGGTGGTGAAAAACTGTTTTTT
CDR3: CASRLGGEKLFF
V: TRBV7-9
D: NA
size: NA
J: TRBJ1-4

DNA: TGTGCCAGCAGCCACCTCGGCGGGGGGCGAGGCTATGGCTACACCTTC
CDR3: CASSHLGGGRGYGYTF
V: TRBV14
D: NA
size: NA
J: TRBJ1-2

DNA: TGCGCCAGCAGTGGGACTAGCGGGAGGCTAGATGAGCAGTTCTTC
CDR3: CASSGTSGRLDEQFF
V: TRBV10-2
D: TRBD2
size: once
J: TRBJ2-1

DNA: TGTGCCAGCAGCTTAGGGACTGGAAAACTGTTTTTT
CDR3: CASSLGTGKLFF
V: TRBV7-9
D: NA
size: few
J: TRBJ1-4

DNA: TGTGCCAGCAGCGTCCCCTCGTGGGGGTCAGCGGGAAACTACGAGCAGTACTTC
CDR3: CASSVPSWGSAGNYEQYF
V: TRBV11-2
D: TRBD2
size: NA
J: TRBJ2-7

DNA: TGCGCCAGCAGTCAAAGTAACCAGGGTACGAACACTGAAGCTTTCTTT
CDR3: CASSQSNQGTNTEAFF
V: TRBV23-1
D: NA
size: NA
J: TRBJ1-1

DNA: TGCAGCGTTGAGCTCCGGGACAGGGTGGACCAGTACTTC
CDR3: CSVELRDRVDQYF
V: TRBV29-1
D: TRBD1
size: NA
J: TRBJ2-5

DNA: TGTGCCAGCAGCGTACCTACTCCCATTGTCGCGTACGAGCAGTACTTC
CDR3: CASSVPTPIVAYEQYF
V: TRBV9
D: NA
size: NA
J: TRBJ2-7

DNA: TGCAGCGTTGAAAGGGGGGACAGGACCCTGAATGAGCAGTTCTTC
CDR3: CSVERGDRTLNEQFF
V: TRBV29-1
D: TRBD1
size: NA
J: TRBJ2-1

DNA: TGTGCCACCAGCAGAGTGACAGGGGGCTCAGAGACCCAGTACTTC
CDR3: CATSRVTGGSETQYF
V: TRBV15
D: TRBD1
size: many
J: TRBJ2-5

DNA: TGTGCCAGCAGCTTAGCCGGGACAGGTAATCAGCCCCAGCATTTT
CDR3: CASSLAGTGNQPQHF
V: TRBV7-9
D: TRBD1
size: NA
J: TRBJ1-5

DNA: TGTGCCAGCACCACAAAAGGGAGCTCCTACGAGCAGTACTTC
CDR3: CASTTKGSSYEQYF
V: TRBV5-4
D: NA
size: NA
J: TRBJ2-7

DNA: TGCGCCAGCAGCTGGGGGACAGGGTCCTACGAGCAGTACTTC
CDR3: CASSWGTGSYEQYF
V: TRBV5-1
D: TRBD1
size: NA
J: TRBJ2-7